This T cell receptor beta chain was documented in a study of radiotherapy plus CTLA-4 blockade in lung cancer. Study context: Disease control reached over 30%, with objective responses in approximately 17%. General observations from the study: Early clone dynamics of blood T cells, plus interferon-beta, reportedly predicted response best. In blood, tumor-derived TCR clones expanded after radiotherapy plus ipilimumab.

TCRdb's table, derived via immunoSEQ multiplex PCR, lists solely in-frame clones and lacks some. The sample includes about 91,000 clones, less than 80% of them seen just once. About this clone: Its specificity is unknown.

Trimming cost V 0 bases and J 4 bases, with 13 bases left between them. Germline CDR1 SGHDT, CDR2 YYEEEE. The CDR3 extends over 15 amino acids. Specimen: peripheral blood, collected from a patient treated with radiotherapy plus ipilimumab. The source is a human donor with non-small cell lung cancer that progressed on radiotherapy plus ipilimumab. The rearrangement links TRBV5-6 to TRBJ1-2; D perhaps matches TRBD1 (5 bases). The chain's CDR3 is CASSLERGGSYGYTF. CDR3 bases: TGTGCCAGCAGCTTGGAAAGGGGAGGAAGCTATGGCTACACCTTC.